The rows below give T cell receptor beta chains drawn from one sample of a study of T cells after yellow fever vaccination. TCRdb re-derived calls from the 5' RACE reads in MiXCR, one entry per CDR3 protein. Counted here are around 590,000 distinct CDR3 sequences, over 9% occurring once; the ten biggest clones make up 15%. Specimen: PBMCs, collected on the day of the yellow fever booster vaccination. These receptors originate from a man aged 30 to 39 who received the YFV17D yellow fever vaccine. The CDR3 runs from the conserved cysteine through the conserved F or W. A D gene is named only where the DNA matches it firmly. The size entry is marked missing in some rows and otherwise reads once, few, many or a size class.

clone_size d_call j_call v_call cdr3_aa cdr3_nt
few TRBD1 TRBJ1-5 TRBV29-1 CSVRQGDQPQHF TGCAGTGTACGACAGGGCGATCAGCCCCAGCATTTT
few - TRBJ2-7 TRBV7-2 CASSHLKVPEQYF TGTGCCAGCAGCCACCTTAAGGTTCCCGAGCAGTACTTC
few - TRBJ2-7 TRBV20-1 CSVLRSRYEQYF TGCAGTGTCCTCCGGTCGCGTTACGAGCAGTACTTC
- TRBD2 TRBJ2-1 TRBV24-1 CATSDLWSGTSGGNEQFF TGTGCCACCAGTGATTTGTGGTCTGGGACTAGCGGAGGCAATGAGCAGTTCTTC
- - TRBJ2-3 TRBV29-1 CSVDTLGGNTQYF TGCAGCGTCGATACCCTGGGTGGAAATACGCAGTATTTT
few - TRBJ1-2 TRBV29-1 CSVLQGYGYTF TGCAGCGTTCTACAGGGTTATGGCTACACCTTC
few - TRBJ1-3 TRBV7-9 CASSLVGRFSGNTIYF TGTGCCAGCAGCTTAGTCGGCAGATTTTCTGGAAACACCATATATTTT
many TRBD1 TRBJ1-1 TRBV12-3/TRBV12-4 CASSTQGATEAFF TGTGCCAGCAGCACCCAGGGGGCCACTGAAGCTTTCTTT
- - TRBJ2-1 TRBV15 CATSRREQYNEQFF TGTGCCACCAGCAGAAGGGAGCAGTACAATGAGCAGTTCTTC
few - TRBJ1-6 TRBV6-5 CASSYSIRTLSNSPLHF TGTGCCAGCAGTTACTCGATACGGACCCTAAGTAATTCACCCCTCCACTTT
few - TRBJ2-7 TRBV7-8 CASSSPYWYEQYF TGTGCCAGCAGCTCACCCTATTGGTACGAGCAGTACTTC
few TRBD2 TRBJ2-3 TRBV14 CASSPPGLAGVGDTQYF TGTGCCAGCAGCCCCCCCGGACTAGCGGGAGTTGGGGATACGCAGTATTTT
- - TRBJ2-3 TRBV6-4 CASSDSPTGFSTDTQYF TGTGCCAGCAGTGACTCCCCAACCGGCTTTAGCACAGATACGCAGTATTTT
many TRBD2 TRBJ2-3 TRBV6-1 CASSAGGLAGVGDTQYF TGTGCCAGCAGCGCCGGCGGACTAGCGGGAGTGGGTGATACGCAGTATTTT
- TRBD2 TRBJ2-1 TRBV5-4 CASSLVRASGSSYNEQFF TGTGCCAGCAGCTTGGTAAGGGCTAGCGGTAGCTCCTACAATGAGCAGTTCTTC
- - TRBJ2-7 TRBV20-1 CSAHPTGREQYF TGCAGTGCCCATCCGACGGGGCGCGAGCAGTACTTC
few - TRBJ2-5 TRBV30 CAWSQVAETQYF TGTGCCTGGAGTCAGGTAGCTGAGACCCAGTACTTC
few TRBD2 TRBJ2-2 TRBV5-1 CASKPLTSGIYTGELFF TGCGCCAGCAAGCCCCTGACTAGCGGAATTTACACCGGGGAGCTGTTTTTT
few TRBD2 TRBJ2-3 TRBV27 CASNSLLGLASTDTQYF TGTGCCAGCAATTCTTTATTGGGACTAGCGTCTACAGATACGCAGTATTTT
- - TRBJ1-5 TRBV20-1 CSATTGRGQPQHF TGCAGTGCGACGACGGGTAGGGGTCAGCCCCAGCATTTT
few - TRBJ2-7 TRBV29-1 CSVGAPGDEQYF TGCAGCGTTGGGGCACCGGGGGACGAGCAGTACTTC
- - TRBJ2-7 TRBV5-4 CASKQSFGEQYF TGTGCCAGCAAGCAGAGCTTTGGCGAGCAGTACTTC
- TRBD1 TRBJ2-2 TRBV7-6 CASSLGRGYTGELFF TGTGCCAGCAGCTTGGGCAGGGGGTACACCGGGGAGCTGTTTTTT
few TRBD1 TRBJ2-3 TRBV6-2/TRBV6-3 CASRSTGAGPDTQYF TGTGCCAGCAGATCCACAGGGGCAGGTCCAGATACGCAGTATTTT
- TRBD2 TRBJ2-3 TRBV19 CASSIGAGGTDTQYF TGTGCCAGTAGTATAGGAGCGGGAGGCACAGATACGCAGTATTTT
few TRBD2 TRBJ2-7 TRBV6-2/TRBV6-3 CASRPGAGHRGQYF TGTGCCAGCCGACCCGGAGCGGGGCACCGGGGGCAGTACTTC
few - TRBJ1-5 TRBV28 CASSLVRKGNQPQHF TGTGCCAGCAGTTTAGTTCGTAAGGGGAATCAGCCCCAGCATTTT
few - TRBJ2-1 TRBV7-7 CASSPGSEFRNEQFF TGTGCTAGCAGCCCTGGGTCGGAGTTCCGCAATGAGCAGTTCTTC